The present TCR beta chain was sequenced within a study of Ad26.COV2.S vaccination and SARS-CoV-2 variants. Profiled with immunoSEQ multiplex PCR; TCRdb holds only in-frame clones, not every one. The repertoire includes over 110,000 clones, 86% of them detected once, and 5% sits in the top ten. The CDR3 has 15 amino acids. Germline lookup yields CDR1 LNHDA and CDR2 SQIVND (reference sequence). The V segment lost 6 bases and the J segment 2 bases; nucleotides outside the gene matches: 8. As concerns this clone: Its antigen is currently unknown.

Study findings and constraints: People who got the vaccine or the placebo had similar non-spike TCR breadth. The breadth of spike-specific CD8+ and CD4+ T cell responses after vaccination was reportedly substantial.

Here the sequenced sample was peripheral blood, taken after recovery from COVID-19. V is TRBV19 and J is TRBJ1-2; TRBD1 matches 8 bases. The TCR originated in a human donor who had recovered from COVID-19. This chain's CDR3 is CASRAADRENYGYTF. The CDR3 DNA is TGTGCCAGTAGAGCCGCGGACAGGGAGAACTATGGCTACACCTTC.